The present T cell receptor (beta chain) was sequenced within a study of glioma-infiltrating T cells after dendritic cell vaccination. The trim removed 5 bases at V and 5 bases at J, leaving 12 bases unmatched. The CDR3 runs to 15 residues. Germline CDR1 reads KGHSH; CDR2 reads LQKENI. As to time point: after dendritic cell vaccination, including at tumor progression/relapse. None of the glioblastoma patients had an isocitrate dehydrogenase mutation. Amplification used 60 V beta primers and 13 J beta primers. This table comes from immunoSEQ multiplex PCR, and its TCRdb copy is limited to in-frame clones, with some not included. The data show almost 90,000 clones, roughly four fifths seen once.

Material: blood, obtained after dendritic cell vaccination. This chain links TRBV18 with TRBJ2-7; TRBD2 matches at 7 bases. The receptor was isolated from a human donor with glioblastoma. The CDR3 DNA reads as TGTGCCAGCTCAGGGGGAGGGATTCTTCGGGACGAGCAGTACTTC. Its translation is CASSGGGILRDEQYF.